A single sample gave rise to the 13 T cell receptor beta chains below, sequenced in a study of blood T cell repertoires in COVID-19. Sequencing used immunoSEQ multiplex PCR; TCRdb keeps in-frame clones, though not all of them. Seen here are roughly 110,000 clones, approximately 80% observed once, and the top ten hold 6% to 6.5%. The sequencing input was peripheral blood. These TCRs come from an older man with COVID-19, enrolled during active disease.

This clone was seen only once. The V call is TRBV3-1 (or the pseudogene TRBV3-2), the J call TRBJ1-3; D not certain. This CDR3 spans 11 amino acids. Germline CDR1 and CDR2: LGHDT and YNNKEL (reference sequence). Trimming removed 4 bases at V and 6 bases at J, with 4 bases between. The CDR3 coding sequence is TGTGCCAGCAGCCTATCAAACACCATATATTTT. Translated, it gives CASSLSNTIYF.

This clone was recorded many times. This chain uses TRBV2 with TRBJ2-7; the match to TRBD2 covers 7 bases. The CDR3 has 14 amino acids. With 6 bases clipped from V and 0 bases from J, the junction kept 5 bases outside the gene matches. Germline V gene lookup returns CDR1 SNHLY and CDR2 FYNNEI. The CDR3 here is CASRKRESSYEQYF. In DNA form, the CDR3 reads TGTGCCAGCAGAAAGCGGGAAAGCTCCTACGAGCAGTACTTC.

This clone was found once. The genes are TRBV11-2 and TRBJ2-5; TRBD1 matches at 7 bases. Germline loops: CDR1 SGHAT, CDR2 FQNNGV. The CDR3 extends over 14 amino acids. V gave up 5 bases and J gave up 5 bases; unmatched junction bases: 8. CDR3 DNA: TGTGCCAGCAGCACTCGACAGGGTCGGGAGACCCAGTACTTC. Translation: CASSTRQGRETQYF.

The rearrangement uses TRBV10-3 and TRBJ2-5, with D tentatively TRBD2 (6 bases). The germline V gene has CDR1 ENHRY and CDR2 SYGVKD. V gave up 0 bases and J gave up 5 bases, with 10 bases separating them. This CDR3 has 14 amino acids. The CDR3 coding sequence is TGTGCCATCAGTGAGTCGGGAGGAGAGGAGACCCAGTACTTC. The encoded protein is CAISESGGEETQYF.

The V and J genes are TRBV5-1 and TRBJ1-3; 8 positions agree with TRBD1. Germline V gene lookup returns CDR1 SGHRS and CDR2 YFSETQ. The CDR3 has 14 amino acids. Unmatched junction bases numbered 6, after V lost 0 bases and J lost 10 bases. In DNA, the CDR3 is TGCGCCAGCAGCTTGGGGTCAGGGGGCGAGACCATATATTTT. This codes for CASSLGSGGETIYF.

The gene calls are TRBV10-3 and TRBJ2-7, with 7 positions matching TRBD2. CDR3 length equals 13 residues. The germline CDR1 and CDR2 sequences are ENHRY and SYGVKD. The trim removed 6 bases at V and 2 bases at J, leaving 4 bases unmatched. CDR3 bases: TGTGCCATCAGAGGCGGGAGTCCCTACGAGCAGTACTTC. Protein sequence: CAIRGGSPYEQYF.

The chain carries TRBV30 and TRBJ1-1; maybe TRBD1 (6 bases). In germline, CDR1 is GTSNPN, CDR2 SVGIG (reference sequence). This CDR3 region has 14 residues. Trimming took off 2 bases at V and 0 bases at J, with 10 bases between the two ends. CDR3 coding DNA: TGTGCCTGGAGTCCCACAGGGATGAACACTGAAGCTTTCTTT. It is translated as CAWSPTGMNTEAFF.

This rearrangement joins TRBV28 to TRBJ2-3; TRBD1 matches 11 bases. There are 15 residues in the CDR3. Per germline, CDR1 MDHEN and CDR2 SYDVKM. The trim removed 6 bases at V and 6 bases at J, leaving 8 bases unmatched. The CDR3 sequence is CASRTPGQGVDTQYF. The DNA of the CDR3 is TGTGCCAGCAGAACTCCGGGACAGGGGGTTGATACGCAGTATTTT. Combining the CDR3 with reference TRBV28 and TRBJ2-3 gives the whole variable domain DVKVTQSSRYLVKRTGEKVFLECVQDMDHENMFWYRQDPGLGLRLIYFSYDVKMKEKGDIPEGYSVSREKKERFSLILESASTNQTSMYLCASRTPGQGVDTQYFGPGTRLTVL.

The chain recombines TRBV14 with TRBJ2-7, with TRBD2 matching over 7 bases. V dropped 3 bases and J dropped 3; count of bases not matched to a gene: 11. The CDR3 length is 16 residues. Per the germline V gene, CDR1 is SGHDN and CDR2 is FVKESK. CDR3 nucleotide sequence: TGTGCCAGCAGCCACAAGTTGGGGACTACTTTCTACGAGCAGTACTTC. It translates to CASSHKLGTTFYEQYF.

The V and J genes are TRBV12-3 or TRBV12-4 and TRBJ1-2; 10 bases fit TRBD1. The CDR3 spans 13 residues. The junction had 5 bases not matched to a gene; V was cut back by 7 bases and J by 6 bases. The CDR3, as DNA: TGTGCCAGCATTCAGACAGGGGGCGATGGCTACACCTTC. It encodes CASIQTGGDGYTF.

The chain carries TRBV4-2 and TRBJ1-5, with D perhaps matching TRBD1 (5 bases). The CDR3 covers 15 residues. Germline CDR1 and CDR2: LGHNA and YNFKEQ. Trimming removed 0 bases from V and 5 bases from J, with 11 bases in between. The CDR3 loop reads CASSQDGAVYQPQHF. The CDR3 nucleotides are TGTGCCAGCAGCCAAGATGGGGCAGTCTATCAGCCCCAGCATTTT.

The J gene is TRBJ2-1, the V gene TRBV29-1, with 8 bases matching TRBD2. Germline CDR1 is SQVTM and CDR2 is ANQGSEA. The junction had 4 bases not matched to a gene; V was cut back by 5 bases and J by 1 base. The CDR3 loop spans 14 amino acids. CDR3 coding DNA: TGCAGCGTTATAGCGGGACTATCCTACAATGAGCAGTTCTTC. This encodes CSVIAGLSYNEQFF.

This clone was recorded only once. The J gene is TRBJ2-3, the V gene TRBV5-6, with 12 bases fitting TRBD2. The junction had 10 bases not matched to a gene; V was cut back by 3 bases and J by 5 bases. Per the germline V gene, CDR1 is SGHDT and CDR2 is YYEEEE. CDR3 length: 17 amino acids. The CDR3 DNA is TGTGCCAGCAGCTGGACTAGCGGGATCCCCGAGGTAGATACGCAGTATTTT. Encoded protein: CASSWTSGIPEVDTQYF.